This note documents a single T cell receptor (beta chain) sequence. What it binds is not known. Other DNA sequences from this sample encode an identical CDR3 as well. This sample stems from a study of shared clonotypes between healthy human individuals. CD45RO-negative cells were positively selected for CCR7, leaving out terminally differentiated effector memory CD45RA+ cells. CDR1 is MGHRA and CDR2 is YSYEKL in the germline V gene. Trimming removed 4 bases at V and 3 bases at J, with 7 bases between. The CDR3 is 12 residues long. Source study methods: Filtering differed for immunoSEQ, which gave only junction sequences without quality scores. Assay: immunoSEQ multiplex PCR; the TCRdb copy retains only in-frame clones and omits some. V and J calls and clone size are given by that table; D and trimming were obtained from the DNA. Among a few hundred thousand clones, 95% were seen once, and the ten largest hold 0.095% to 0.12%.

General study findings and limits: Among donors, clonotype sharing was expected to be affected by sequencing depth.

The sample taken for sequencing was naive CD8+ T cells sorted from blood. The chain joins TRBV4-1 to TRBJ2-7, with D perhaps TRBD1 (5 bases). The source is a woman younger than 45 in good health. The CDR3 DNA reads as TGCGCCAGCAGCCCCCAGGGCTACGAGCAGTACTTC. It translates to CASSPQGYEQYF.